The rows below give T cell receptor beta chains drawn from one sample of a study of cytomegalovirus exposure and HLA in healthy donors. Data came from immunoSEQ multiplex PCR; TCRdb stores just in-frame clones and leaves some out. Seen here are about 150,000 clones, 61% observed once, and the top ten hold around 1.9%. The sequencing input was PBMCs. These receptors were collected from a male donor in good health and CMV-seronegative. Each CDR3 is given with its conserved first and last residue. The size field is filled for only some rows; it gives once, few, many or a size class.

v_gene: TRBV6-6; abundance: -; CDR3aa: CASGLGGSRNTIYF
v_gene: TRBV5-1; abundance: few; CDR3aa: CASSTFDSQETQYF
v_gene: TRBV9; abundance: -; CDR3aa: CASSLTGNRVHEQYF
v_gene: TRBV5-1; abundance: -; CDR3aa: CASSIATGETNEQFF
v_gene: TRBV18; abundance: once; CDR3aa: CASSRGRGAGSSYEQYF
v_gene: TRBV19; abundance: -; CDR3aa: CASSIGQMNTEAFF
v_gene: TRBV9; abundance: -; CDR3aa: CASSVGQVDSPLHF
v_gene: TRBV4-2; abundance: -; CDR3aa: CASSQEGTRDTYNEQFF
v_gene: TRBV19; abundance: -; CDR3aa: CASSYPGQGSYEQYF
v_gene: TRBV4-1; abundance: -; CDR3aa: CASSHPGLAAGGQFF
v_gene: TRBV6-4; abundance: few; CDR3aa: CASSEGPEPDTQYF
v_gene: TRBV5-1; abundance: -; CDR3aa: CASSLRTGDNTEAFF
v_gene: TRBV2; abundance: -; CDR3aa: CASSDLAGGIQETQYF
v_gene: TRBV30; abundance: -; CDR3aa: CAWSWTGAPETEAFF
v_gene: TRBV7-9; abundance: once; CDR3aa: CASSPQLAGGHNEQFF
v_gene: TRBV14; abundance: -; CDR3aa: CASSQAGSLDYEQYF
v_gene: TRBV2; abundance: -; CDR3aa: CASRFPGTGFSGDEQYF
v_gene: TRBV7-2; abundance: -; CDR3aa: CASKTPGLAGFTGELFF
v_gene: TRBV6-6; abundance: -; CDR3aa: CASSLAADYGYTF
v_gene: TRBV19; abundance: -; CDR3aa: CASSHTRGLAGYGYTF
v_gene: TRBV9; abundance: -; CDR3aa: CASSPRTRSGELFF
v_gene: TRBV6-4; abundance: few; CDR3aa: CASSESSTDTQYF
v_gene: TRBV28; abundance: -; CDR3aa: CASREAGANVLTF
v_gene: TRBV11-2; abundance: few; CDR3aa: CASSSFLGEIYGYTF
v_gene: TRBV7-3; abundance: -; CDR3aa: CASSPHGTGDAEAFF
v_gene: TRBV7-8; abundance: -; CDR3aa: CASSLTPRGNYGYTF
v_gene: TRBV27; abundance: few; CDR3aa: CASSLLGTPYGYTF
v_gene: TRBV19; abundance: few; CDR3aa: CASSISGAGQFF
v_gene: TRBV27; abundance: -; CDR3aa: CASSLRQGLGNQPQHF
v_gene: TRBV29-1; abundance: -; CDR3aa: CSVQEQAGPSYGYTF
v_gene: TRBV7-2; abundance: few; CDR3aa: CASSLYRGNTGELFF
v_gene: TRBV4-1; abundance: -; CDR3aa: CASSHLLRGDLYNEQFF
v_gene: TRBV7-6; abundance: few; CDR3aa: CASSSGQARDNQPQHF
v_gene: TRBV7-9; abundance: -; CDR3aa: CASSLSGRGGSSYNEQFF
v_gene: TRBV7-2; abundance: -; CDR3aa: CASSSMAQNTEAFF
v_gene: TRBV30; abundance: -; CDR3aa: CAWTLSGGYTF
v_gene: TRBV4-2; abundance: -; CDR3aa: CASSRMDRASGNTIYF
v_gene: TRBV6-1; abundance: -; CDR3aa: CASRQGVDTEAFF
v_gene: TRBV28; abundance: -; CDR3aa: CASSRWTGRDEKLFF
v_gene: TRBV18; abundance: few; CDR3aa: CASSPAVPGTENYGYTF